These 30 T cell receptor beta chains were all obtained from the same sample, sequenced in a study of blood T cell repertoires in COVID-19. Sequenced by immunoSEQ multiplex PCR; TCRdb stores in-frame clones only, minus some. The table has around 200,000 clones, around 84% seen once. The sample comprised peripheral blood. These TCRs come from a man at least 80 years old with acute or convalescent COVID-19.

This chain uses TRBV19 with TRBJ2-1; unclear D gene. From germline, CDR1 is LNHDA and CDR2 SQIVND (reference sequence). This CDR3 is built from 11 residues. V lost 6 bases and J lost 9, with 9 bases in between. The chain's CDR3 is CASRSLREQFF. CDR3 DNA sequence: TGTGCCAGTAGGAGTCTTCGTGAGCAGTTCTTC.

The chain links TRBV5-1 to TRBJ2-7, with D unclear. Trimming cost V 4 bases and J 2 bases, with 10 bases left between them. The CDR3 spans 13 residues. From germline, CDR1 is SGHRS and CDR2 YFSETQ. CDR3 residues: CASSSRVTYEQYF. CDR3 nucleotide sequence: TGCGCCAGCAGCAGTCGGGTTACCTACGAGCAGTACTTC.

V and J are TRBV5-4 and TRBJ2-7; D uncertain. The germline V and J ends were trimmed by 4 bases and 6 bases, with 17 bases remaining between them. CDR1 is SGHNT, CDR2 YYREEE, per germline (reference sequence). The CDR3 has 14 residues. The CDR3 DNA is TGTGCCAGCAGCCCCCATGGCCCAACGGGCGAGCAGTACTTC. Encoded protein: CASSPHGPTGEQYF.

This sequence joins TRBV24-1 and TRBJ2-5, with 7 bases that match TRBD1. Germline CDR1 KGHDR, CDR2 SFDVKD. The V gene end was trimmed by 3 bases and the J gene end by 1 base; junction bases not matched to a gene: 7. The CDR3 is made up of 16 amino acids. The CDR3 nucleotides are TGTGCCACCAGTGATCTCCCGGGACAGAGCCAAGAGACCCAGTACTTC. The encoded protein is CATSDLPGQSQETQYF.

The CDR3 DNA reads as TGTGCCAGCAGTTACGAAACAGCAAATTCACCCCTCCACTTT. It encodes CASSYETANSPLHF. The chain carries TRBV6-5 and TRBJ1-6; no clear D gene. The V gene's germline CDR1 is MNHEY and CDR2 SVGAGI. CDR3 length: 14 residues. Trimming shortened V by 2 bases and J by 7 bases, and 9 bases separated the two germline ends.

The chain has TRBV28 and TRBJ2-3; 7 bases align to TRBD1. The V segment lost 3 bases and the J segment 6 bases; nucleotides outside the gene matches: 6. The CDR3 is made up of 14 amino acids. Germline CDR1 and CDR2: MDHEN and SYDVKM. For the CDR3, the DNA is TGTGCCAGCAGTTTGGGCAGGGGGTTCGATACGCAGTATTTT. Amino acids: CASSLGRGFDTQYF.

The chain recombines TRBV6-2 or TRBV6-3 with TRBJ1-1, with D possibly being TRBD1 (5 bases). Germline loops: CDR1 MNHEY, CDR2 SVGEGT. This CDR3 spans 14 amino acids. Between the trimmed V and J ends, which lost 2 bases and 2 bases, there was a span of 9 bases. CDR3 sequence: CASSYIGVNTEAFF. The CDR3 bases are TGTGCCAGCAGTTACATAGGGGTCAACACTGAAGCTTTCTTT.

This clone has a handful of counts. The chain couples TRBV19 to TRBJ1-6, with 7 bases fitting TRBD1. Germline assignment: CDR1 LNHDA and CDR2 SQIVND (reference sequence). This CDR3 comprises 16 residues. J was trimmed by 1 base and V by 9 bases; bases with no gene match: 9. The CDR3 loop is CASRRQGVSYNSPLHF. CDR3 DNA sequence: TGTGCCAGCAGACGCCAGGGGGTTTCCTATAATTCACCCCTCCACTTT.

This clone was observed a few times. This rearrangement joins TRBV5-4 to TRBJ2-1; D not certain. CDR1 is SGHNT and CDR2 is YYREEE in the germline V gene (reference sequence). Trimming cost V 4 bases and J 4 bases, with 12 bases left between them. The CDR3 is 14 amino acids. DNA for the CDR3: TGTGCCAGCAGCGGTTCACTTTTTTACAATGAGCAGTTCTTC. Translating it yields CASSGSLFYNEQFF. Supplemented by reference TRBV5-4 and TRBJ2-1, the full variable domain reads ETGVTQSPTHLIKTRGQQVTLRCSSQSGHNTVSWYQQALGQGPQFIFQYYREEENGRGNFPPRFSGLQFPNYSSELNVNALELDDSALYLCASSGSLFYNEQFFGPGTRLTVL.

The rearrangement joins TRBV11-3 to TRBJ2-3; 7 bases agree with TRBD1. The CDR3 loop spans 15 amino acids. Germline CDR1 reads SGHNT; CDR2 reads YENEEA. J lost 4 bases, V lost 1 base, and 5 bases had no gene match. The CDR3 protein is CASSLGQGPPDTQYF. The CDR3 DNA reads TGTGCCAGCAGCTTAGGACAGGGTCCCCCAGATACGCAGTATTTT.

The gene calls are TRBV18 and TRBJ2-2; D not resolved. The V end was cut by 0 bases, the J end by 9 bases, with 5 bases between. Germline loops: CDR1 KGHSH, CDR2 LQKENI. The CDR3 loop spans 12 amino acids. CDR3 bases: TGTGCCAGCTCACCACCAGACAGGGAGCTGTTTTTT. This sequence encodes CASSPPDRELFF.

The chain recombines TRBV10-3 with TRBJ1-5; D may be TRBD1 (5 bases). The V gene lost 4 bases and the J gene lost 7 bases, with 8 bases spanning the gap. CDR1 and CDR2 (germline): ENHRY, SYGVKD. The CDR3 spans 12 residues. This chain's CDR3 is CAISGGGQPQHF. DNA for the CDR3: TGTGCCATCAGTGGCGGGGGACAGCCCCAGCATTTT.

The rearrangement uses TRBV5-1 and TRBJ2-3; TRBD2 matches 8 bases. From germline, CDR1 is SGHRS and CDR2 YFSETQ. V trimming: 6 bases; J trimming: 2 bases; junction bases outside the gene matches: 5. There are 14 residues in the CDR3. The CDR3 region is CASTSGGHTDTQYF. In DNA form, the CDR3 reads TGCGCCAGCACCAGCGGGGGCCACACAGATACGCAGTATTTT.

The chain employs TRBV19 and TRBJ1-1; TRBD1 might be the D (6 bases). Trimming shortened V by 5 bases and J by 3 bases, and 7 bases separated the two germline ends. Germline V gives CDR1 LNHDA, CDR2 SQIVND (reference sequence). CDR3 size: 12 residues. As DNA, the CDR3 is TGTGCCAGTAGTGACAGGTACACTGAAGCTTTCTTT. Its translation is CASSDRYTEAFF.

V and J are TRBV11-3 and TRBJ1-6; 9 bases fit TRBD1. V was clipped by 5 bases and J by 0 bases; unmatched bases: 8. The germline V gene has CDR1 SGHNT and CDR2 YENEEA. This CDR3 has 18 amino acids. Here the CDR3 reads CASSPRTGAASYNSPLHF. Here the CDR3 DNA reads TGTGCCAGCAGCCCCCGGACAGGGGCAGCCTCCTATAATTCACCCCTCCACTTT.

This chain uses TRBV5-1 with TRBJ2-2; 13 bases fit TRBD2. The CDR3 has 17 residues. V gave up 1 base and J gave up 5 bases; unmatched junction bases: 5. Per germline, CDR1 SGHRS and CDR2 YFSETQ. Here the CDR3 DNA reads TGCGCCAGCAGCTTGTCCGGGACTAGCGGGATAACCGGGGAGCTGTTTTTT. Translating it yields CASSLSGTSGITGELFF. Variable domain in full (rest from reference TRBV5-1 and TRBJ2-2): KAGVTQTPRYLIKTRGQQVTLSCSPISGHRSVSWYQQTPGQGLQFLFEYFSETQRNKGNFPGRFSGRQFSNSRSEMNVSTLELGDSALYLCASSLSGTSGITGELFFGEGSRLTVL.

The chain combines TRBV19 with TRBJ1-2; 7 nucleotides align to TRBD1. CDR1 and CDR2 (germline): LNHDA, SQIVND (reference sequence). The CDR3 is 15 residues long. The ends lost 5 bases at V and 7 bases at J; junction bases unmatched: 13. The chain's CDR3 is CASSLTRTGGRGYTF. In nucleotides, the CDR3 is TGTGCCAGTAGTTTGACTCGGACAGGCGGGCGTGGCTACACCTTC.

The chain joins TRBV11-2 to TRBJ2-3, with 7 positions matching TRBD2. CDR1 is SGHAT and CDR2 is FQNNGV in the germline V gene. The J segment lost 8 bases and the V segment lost 2 bases, leaving 10 bases of the junction unmatched. This CDR3 has 15 residues. The CDR3 loop reads CASSLFPAREGTQYF. CDR3 nucleotide sequence: TGTGCCAGCAGCTTATTCCCGGCCAGGGAGGGTACGCAGTATTTT.

The chain links TRBV6-5 to TRBJ2-1; D unclear. The CDR3 is 14 amino acids. CDR1 and CDR2 from the germline V gene are MNHEY and SVGAGI. Trimming removed 5 bases at V and 3 bases at J, with 11 bases between. The DNA for the CDR3 is TGTGCCAGCAGTCCTCTAGAGGTCTACAATGAGCAGTTCTTC. It translates to CASSPLEVYNEQFF.

V and J are TRBV4-1 and TRBJ2-4; 10 positions agree with TRBD2. The germline gives CDR1 MGHRA, CDR2 YSYEKL. With V trimmed by 1 base and J by 9 bases, 3 bases remained unmatched. The CDR3 runs 14 residues. The CDR3 here is CASSQGEREGIQYF. In nucleotides, the CDR3 is TGCGCCAGCAGCCAAGGGGAGCGGGAGGGCATTCAGTACTTC.

The V call is TRBV5-6, the J call TRBJ1-2; D may be TRBD1 (6 bases). V was trimmed by 5 bases and J by 7 bases, leaving 21 bases between them. Germline V gene data show CDR1 as SGHDT and CDR2 as YYEEEE. The CDR3 contains 15 residues. CDR3 loop: CASRAGGAAAGGYTF. The CDR3 bases are TGTGCCAGCAGAGCCGGGGGGGCGGCGGCGGGTGGCTACACCTTC.

V gene TRBV19 combines with J gene TRBJ1-4; no reliable D call. Between the trimmed V and J ends, which lost 3 bases and 0 bases, there was a span of 5 bases. The CDR3 totals 14 residues. Germline V gives CDR1 LNHDA, CDR2 SQIVND (reference sequence). In DNA, the CDR3 is TGTGCCAGTAGTATCGGGACAACTAATGAAAAACTGTTTTTT. Protein product: CASSIGTTNEKLFF.

This clone has a single count. V is TRBV30 and J is TRBJ2-7, with a tentative D call TRBD2 (7 bases). V lost 4 bases and J lost 2, with 15 bases in between. Germline V lookup: CDR1 GTSNPN, CDR2 SVGIG (reference sequence). The CDR3 has 14 amino acids. The CDR3 nucleotides read TGTGCCTGGACGCGGGGGCCGAATACCTACGAGCAGTACGTC. It specifies CAWTRGPNTYEQYV.

This clone has ten or more counts. The same CDR3 also results from other DNA sequences found in this sample. J is TRBJ1-6 and V is TRBV11-1, with TRBD1 as a possible D gene (6 bases). V shed 2 bases and J shed 6 bases, with 11 bases lying between them. The CDR3 has 15 amino acids. Germline V gene sequence: CDR1 SGHAT, CDR2 FQDESV (reference sequence). The CDR3 loop is CASSLQGRTNSPLHF. The CDR3 DNA reads TGTGCCAGCAGCTTACAGGGGAGAACTAATTCACCCCTCCACTTT.

The rearrangement uses TRBV7-9 and TRBJ1-3; 7 positions agree with TRBD1. V dropped 5 bases and J dropped 0; count of bases not matched to a gene: 7. CDR3 length equals 16 residues. The germline V gene has CDR1 SEHNR and CDR2 FQNEAQ (reference sequence). The CDR3 DNA reads as TGTGCCAGCAGCGTGGGACAGCCTGACTCTGGAAACACCATATATTTT. Amino acids: CASSVGQPDSGNTIYF.

The chain combines TRBV9 with TRBJ2-1; TRBD2 agrees at 8 bases. The ends lost 2 bases at V and 0 bases at J; junction bases unmatched: 1. The CDR3 extends over 15 amino acids. Germline V lookup: CDR1 SGDLS, CDR2 YYNGEE. The CDR3 here is CASSVSGSSYNEQFF. CDR3 in DNA: TGTGCCAGCAGCGTCAGCGGGAGCTCCTACAATGAGCAGTTCTTC.

The chain couples TRBV5-6 to TRBJ2-2; TRBD2 agrees at 9 bases. The V segment lost 2 bases and the J segment 1 base; nucleotides outside the gene matches: 3. This CDR3 region has 16 residues. Germline assignment: CDR1 SGHDT and CDR2 YYEEEE. This CDR3 is CASSLGLAWNTGELFF. CDR3 DNA: TGTGCCAGCAGCTTAGGACTAGCGTGGAACACCGGGGAGCTGTTTTTT. The full variable domain, with the rest looked up from reference TRBV5-6 and TRBJ2-2, is DAGVTQSPTHLIKTRGQQVTLRCSPKSGHDTVSWYQQALGQGPQFIFQYYEEEERQRGNFPDRFSGHQFPNYSSELNVNALLLGDSALYLCASSLGLAWNTGELFFGEGSRLTVL.

The V and J genes are TRBV7-9 and TRBJ1-5, with a tentative D call TRBD1 (5 bases). This CDR3 contains 16 residues. V was pared by 1 base and J by 5 bases, with 15 bases between. Germline-derived CDR1 and CDR2 are SEHNR and FQNEAQ (reference sequence). CDR3: CASSLGAGREDQPQHF. The CDR3 DNA follows: TGTGCCAGCAGCTTAGGGGCAGGGCGAGAGGATCAGCCCCAGCATTTT.

This chain joins TRBV6-6 and TRBJ2-2, with D possibly being TRBD2 (6 bases). CDR3 length: 15 residues. Trimming stripped 6 bases from V and 10 bases from J, with 21 bases between. Germline assignment: CDR1 MNHNY and CDR2 SVGAGI (reference sequence). For the CDR3, the DNA is TGTGCCAGCAGCCGTTACCGGGACTCCAGTGAGGAGCTGTTTTTT. Translated, it gives CASSRYRDSSEELFF.

The chain recombines TRBV7-3 with TRBJ2-3, with TRBD2 matching over 7 bases. V lost 0 bases, J lost 5 bases, and 5 bases stayed unmatched. The CDR3 is made up of 15 amino acids. Germline V lookup: CDR1 SGHTA, CDR2 FQGTGA. The CDR3 sequence is CASSLTRAGVDTQYF. The CDR3 DNA reads as TGTGCCAGCAGCTTAACGAGGGCGGGAGTAGATACGCAGTATTTT.